The 19 T cell receptor beta chains below all came from one sample that was sequenced in a study of identical twins. TCRdb itself ran the 5' RACE reads through MiXCR, one entry per CDR3 protein. The sample lists about 570,000 distinct CDR3 sequences, around a tenth seen once, with more than 2.5% in the top ten. The sample was also reused in another study, on yellow fever vaccine responses in identical twins.

Sequencing was done on a sample of PBMCs. Receptors originate from a young woman in good health.

This clonotype has only a few counts. The chain employs TRBV29-1 and TRBJ2-7; TRBD2 might be the D (5 bases). V gave up 7 bases and J gave up 6 bases, with 16 bases separating them. There are 12 residues in the CDR3. Per the germline V gene, CDR1 is SQVTM and CDR2 is ANQGSEA. In DNA, the CDR3 is TGCAGCGCAGCGACTACCCCGGGCGAGCAGTACTTC. This sequence encodes CSAATTPGEQYF.

The chain couples TRBV7-8 to TRBJ2-3; D possibly corresponds to TRBD1 (6 bases). V was trimmed by 0 bases and J by 2 bases, leaving 9 bases between them. The CDR3 sequence is 15 residues long. Germline loops: CDR1 SGHVS, CDR2 FQNEAQ. The CDR3 here is CASSLATGFTDTQYF. CDR3 DNA: TGTGCCAGCAGCTTAGCGACAGGATTCACAGATACGCAGTATTTT.

This clonotype was observed a few times. V usage is TRBV24-1 and J usage is TRBJ2-7, with 9 bases lining up with TRBD1. The length of the CDR3 is 15 residues. V lost 4 bases to trimming and J lost 3 bases; unmatched junction nucleotides: 6. Germline values: CDR1 KGHDR, CDR2 SFDVKD. CDR3 nucleotides: TGTGCCACCAGTGACCCGGGACAGGGTGTCTACGAGCAGTACTTC. Encoded protein: CATSDPGQGVYEQYF.

Ten or more counts support this clonotype. The chain combines TRBV4-1 with TRBJ2-7; TRBD2 matches at 11 bases. With V trimmed by 1 base and J by 0 bases, 5 bases remained unmatched. The CDR3 is made up of 17 amino acids. Germline V gives CDR1 MGHRA, CDR2 YSYEKL. The CDR3 is CASSQASGTSGSYEQYF. Written as DNA, the CDR3 is TGCGCCAGCAGCCAAGCGTCCGGGACTAGCGGCTCCTACGAGCAGTACTTC.

This clonotype has at least ten counts. V is TRBV5-1 and J is TRBJ1-6, with 9 bases identical to TRBD1. Per germline, CDR1 SGHRS and CDR2 YFSETQ. This CDR3 spans 13 amino acids. J lost 8 bases, V lost 4 bases, and 1 base had no gene match. The CDR3 sequence: CASSRTGDSPLHF. CDR3 bases: TGCGCCAGCAGCCGGACAGGGGATTCACCCCTCCACTTT.

This clonotype was seen ten or more times. This chain joins TRBV5-1 and TRBJ2-5, with D perhaps TRBD1 (6 bases). Germline lookup yields CDR1 SGHRS and CDR2 YFSETQ. This CDR3 is 12 amino acids long. The V gene lost 5 bases and the J gene lost 5 bases, with 10 bases spanning the gap. The CDR3 DNA reads as TGCGCCAGCAGGAACAGGGAGGAGACCCAGTACTTC. This translates into CASRNREETQYF.

This clonotype came up a few times. The rearrangement uses TRBV12-3 or TRBV12-4 and TRBJ1-2; D possibly corresponds to TRBD1 (6 bases). V was pared by 6 bases and J by 7 bases, with 15 bases between. The CDR3 covers 13 residues. CDR3 nucleotides: TGTGCCAGCAGAGAACAGGGAATCGTTGGCTACACCTTC. Encoded protein: CASREQGIVGYTF.

This clonotype was found a few times. The J gene is TRBJ2-5, the V gene TRBV5-6; tentative D call: TRBD2 (6 bases). Trimming removed 4 bases from V and 2 bases from J, with 15 bases in between. CDR1 is SGHDT, CDR2 YYEEEE, per germline. The CDR3 totals 15 residues. The CDR3 spells CASSPGLELQETQYF. The CDR3, as DNA: TGTGCCAGCAGCCCGGGACTGGAACTTCAAGAGACCCAGTACTTC.

There are many counts of this clonotype. This chain uses TRBV3-1 with TRBJ1-5; 12 bases are a match to TRBD1. The CDR3 totals 16 residues. V lost 4 bases to trimming and J lost 4 bases; unmatched junction nucleotides: 5. Germline loops: CDR1 LGHDT, CDR2 YNNKEL (reference sequence). CDR3 sequence: CASSPGTGGYNQPQHF. CDR3 sequence (DNA): TGTGCCAGCAGCCCCGGGACAGGGGGCTATAATCAGCCCCAGCATTTT.

This clonotype was picked up a small number of times. This chain links TRBV5-6 with TRBJ2-1; D is unresolved. The V end was cut by 1 base, the J end by 2 bases, with 10 bases between. Germline CDR1 and CDR2: SGHDT and YYEEEE. The CDR3 covers 15 residues. This CDR3 is CASSLTLDTYNEQFF. The CDR3 DNA reads TGTGCCAGCAGCTTGACCCTAGATACCTACAATGAGCAGTTCTTC.

This clonotype was seen repeatedly, ten times or more. The CDR3 nucleotides are TGTGCCAGCAGTTCCAGACTAGCGGGGGCCTCAGATACGCAGTATTTT. Translating gives CASSSRLAGASDTQYF. The chain couples TRBV27 to TRBJ2-3; 12 bases map to TRBD2. CDR1 is MNHEY and CDR2 is SMNVEV in the germline V gene (reference sequence). This CDR3 region has 16 residues. Unmatched junction bases numbered 6, after V lost 4 bases and J lost 4 bases.

This clonotype showed up many times. This chain uses TRBV10-3 with TRBJ2-5; 12 positions match TRBD2. Germline V CDR1 and CDR2: ENHRY, SYGVKD. The CDR3 length is 15 residues. The V segment lost 9 bases and the J segment 5 bases; nucleotides outside the gene matches: 10. The CDR3 region is CAIGLAGQLGETQYF. The CDR3 DNA follows: TGTGCCATTGGACTAGCGGGGCAGCTGGGGGAGACCCAGTACTTC.

This clonotype was observed a handful of times. This rearrangement joins TRBV29-1 to TRBJ1-1; D gene unclear. The germline gives CDR1 SQVTM, CDR2 ANQGSEA. Trimming pared 7 bases from V and 5 bases from J, leaving 14 bases between. The CDR3 sequence is 12 residues long. The CDR3 loop is CSAQGGRTEAFF. CDR3 in DNA: TGCAGCGCCCAAGGTGGAAGGACTGAAGCTTTCTTT.

CDR3 sequence reads: CASSEFSLGGEQYF. In nucleotides, the CDR3 is TGCGCCAGCAGTGAGTTCAGCCTCGGCGGCGAGCAGTACTTC. The chain combines TRBV10-2 with TRBJ2-7; D unclear. Trimming removed 1 base from V and 6 bases from J, with 13 bases in between. Germline V lookup: CDR1 WSHSY, CDR2 SAAADI. The CDR3 has 14 residues.

This clonotype occurred a few times. The J gene is TRBJ2-3, the V gene TRBV7-9, with D hard to call. The CDR3 consists of 13 residues. V dropped 5 bases and J dropped 5 bases, with 11 bases sitting between them. Germline V gene lookup returns CDR1 SEHNR and CDR2 FQNEAQ (reference sequence). The CDR3 is CASSLNSLDTQYF. The DNA for the CDR3 is TGTGCCAGCAGCCTAAATTCCCTAGATACGCAGTATTTT.

This clonotype occurred a few times. V is TRBV3-1 and J is TRBJ2-1; TRBD1 aligns across 7 bases. Germline lookup yields CDR1 LGHDT and CDR2 YNNKEL (reference sequence). Germline trimming cut 4 bases from V and 8 bases from J; bases unmatched to any gene: 11. The CDR3 totals 15 residues. CDR3 DNA sequence: TGTGCCAGCAGCCCGGGGACAGCCGGTGGGGATGAGCAGTTCTTC. Encoded protein: CASSPGTAGGDEQFF.

This clonotype has only a few counts. The rearrangement links TRBV4-3 to TRBJ2-7; D unclear. The CDR3 is 14 amino acids. The V and J ends lost 0 bases and 0 bases respectively, with 6 bases between them. Germline CDR1 reads LGHNA; CDR2 reads YSLEER. CDR3 sequence: CASSQDTDSYEQYF. As DNA, the CDR3 is TGCGCCAGCAGCCAAGATACAGACTCCTACGAGCAGTACTTC.

The chain uses TRBV7-2 and TRBJ2-1; 11 nucleotides align to TRBD1. Germline V CDR1 and CDR2: SGHTA, FQGNSA. The CDR3 is made up of 15 amino acids. Losses at the gene ends were 3 bases for V and 9 bases for J; bases not matched to a gene: 7. The CDR3 protein is CASSLGTGGRGEQFF. The DNA for the CDR3 is TGTGCCAGCAGCTTGGGGACAGGGGGAAGGGGTGAGCAGTTCTTC.

This chain links TRBV6-1 with TRBJ2-7; 7 bases line up with TRBD2. The CDR3 consists of 16 residues. The V segment lost 2 bases and the J segment 0 bases; nucleotides outside the gene matches: 7. CDR1 is MNHNS and CDR2 is SASEGT in the germline V gene. The CDR3 DNA sequence: TGTGCCAGCAGTGAAAGGGGACTACCGAGCTCCTACGAGCAGTACTTC. It encodes CASSERGLPSSYEQYF.